This TCR beta chain was captured in a study of shared clonotypes between healthy human individuals. TCRdb keeps only in-frame clones here, not all; method: immunoSEQ multiplex PCR. The sample includes 2 million to 2.5 million clones, 85% to 95% of them seen just once. This receptor was identified in a man aged 18 to 30 in good health. Input material: naive CD4+ T cells sorted from blood. Stated subset: CD45RA+ positively selected.

The CDR3 nucleotides are TGTGCCTGGGGCCACAGGGCTAGCGGAAACAATGAGCAGTTCTTC. Protein sequence: CAWGHRASGNNEQFF. The chain combines TRBV30 with TRBJ2-1, with a tentative D call TRBD2 (7 bases). Trimming shortened V by 5 bases and J by 5 bases, and 19 bases separated the two germline ends. Germline loops: CDR1 GTSNPN, CDR2 SVGIG (reference sequence). The CDR3 length is 15 residues. The variable domain in full, completed from reference TRBV30 and TRBJ2-1, reads SQTIHQWPATLVQPVGSPLSLECTVEGTSNPNLYWYRQAAGRGLQLLFYSVGIGQISSEVPQNLSASRPQDRQFILSSKKLLLSDSGFYLCAWGHRASGNNEQFFGPGTRLTVL.